This T cell receptor (beta chain) emerged from a study of OX40 agonist ivuxolimab in advanced cancers. Across the study: Dose-escalation patients' cancers were hepatocellular carcinoma, melanoma, renal cell or head and neck cancer.

The CDR3 loop spans 16 amino acids. The V and J ends lost 3 bases and 0 bases respectively, with 9 bases between them. From germline, CDR1 is MGHRA and CDR2 YSYEKL. The data were produced by immunoSEQ multiplex PCR, yet TCRdb's version contains in-frame clones alone and is incomplete. The table lists tens of thousands of clones, almost 95% of them singletons. Sequencing used CD4+ or CD8+ T cells sorted from blood, obtained in a trial of the OX40 agonist ivuxolimab. The V call is TRBV4-1, the J call TRBJ2-6; D is uncertain. The source is an adult with an advanced solid tumor such as melanoma, head and neck, liver or kidney cancer. CDR3 in amino acids: CASSHGRSSGANVLTF. The CDR3 DNA is TGCGCCAGCAGCCACGGACGGAGCTCTGGGGCCAACGTCCTGACTTTC.